The clone carrying this T cell receptor (beta chain) has ten or more counts. Its matching antigen is unknown. The data are from a study of CD8 T cells in ankylosing spondylitis. Findings and caveats of the study: Disease-associated clonotypes exhibited CD8+ identity and were relatively infrequent in peripheral blood. The clones that were linked to disease were reported to be significantly enriched in matched synovial fluid samples from ankylosing spondylitis patients. Prior work had noted some motif variants in reactive arthritis blood and synovial fluid.

Library preparation for TCR beta used quantitative 5'-RACE with molecular barcodes. TCRdb called the 5' RACE reads again in MiXCR, with one record for every CDR3 protein. This table holds 200,000 to 250,000 distinct CDR3 sequences, roughly 8.2% found once. CDR3 length: 15 residues. V lost 7 bases and J 7 bases, leaving 23 bases between the germline ends. Per germline, CDR1 MGHDK and CDR2 SYGVNS. The V and J genes are TRBV25-1 and TRBJ2-7; D is tentatively TRBD1 or TRBD2 (6 bases each). The sequence came from a female donor with ankylosing spondylitis or in good health (not recorded which). The sample was blood, either unsorted or a sorted T cell fraction (not recorded which). CDR3 bases: TGTGCCAGCACCCGAAGGGGGGCCCTGCCGGGGGAGCAGTACTTC. Translating it yields CASTRRGALPGEQYF.